This T cell receptor beta chain appears in the sequencing data of a study of T-cell memory formation after mild COVID-19. Overall study results and limits: Those CD4+ clones that contracted were mainly in CM and EM (CD8+ ones in EMRA).

With respect to this clonotype: The antigen remains undetermined.

Amplification by 5'RACE using constant-segment primers produced TCR alpha and TCR beta cDNA libraries that carried sample barcodes and UMIs. TCRdb analysed the 5' RACE reads with MiXCR anew, one entry per CDR3 protein. The table has about 400,000 distinct CDR3 sequences, roughly 15% seen once. The CDR3 loop spans 13 amino acids. V shed 5 bases and J shed 7 bases, with 12 bases lying between them. The germline V gene has CDR1 SEHNR and CDR2 FQNEAQ (reference sequence). Sequencing input: PBMCs or a T cell subset sorted from them (not recorded which). The chain combines TRBV7-9 with TRBJ1-5; no firm D call. This clonotype originated in a man in his late teens or twenties who had mild COVID-19 (a few samples of this study predate the infection). Cell type and time point are not known. CDR3 DNA: TGTGCCAGCAGCCTGGACGGTGAACAGCCCCAGCATTTT. Its protein is CASSLDGEQPQHF.